This is a list of T cell receptor beta chains from one sample in a study of cytomegalovirus exposure and HLA in healthy donors. Using immunoSEQ multiplex PCR, the repertoire was profiled, and TCRdb retains in-frame clones only, with some absent. This sample has a few hundred thousand clones; over 90% occur once, and the top ten carry about 1.7%. The specimen sequenced was PBMCs. The receptors stem from a girl aged 2-9 years in good health and CMV-seronegative. Each CDR3 is given without its conserved first and last residue.

j_gene: TRBJ2-6; v_gene: TRBV5-6; len: 16; CDR3aa: ASSGGTGLSSGANVLT
j_gene: TRBJ1-2; v_gene: TRBV11-2; len: 13; CDR3aa: ASSHRHVPTYGYT
j_gene: TRBJ1-1; v_gene: TRBV6-5; len: 13; CDR3aa: ASSYLGTANTEAF
j_gene: TRBJ2-2; v_gene: TRBV9; len: 14; CDR3aa: ASSELGRGPTGELF
j_gene: TRBJ2-1; v_gene: TRBV5-4; len: 13; CDR3aa: ASSTGLAGVDEQF
j_gene: TRBJ1-2; v_gene: TRBV5-8; len: 14; CDR3aa: ASSSPTGGDHYGYT
j_gene: TRBJ2-1; v_gene: TRBV27; len: 14; CDR3aa: ASSLRSGGLYNEQF
j_gene: TRBJ2-7; v_gene: TRBV5-4; len: 13; CDR3aa: ASSFGPGGTYEQY
j_gene: TRBJ1-6; v_gene: TRBV6-1; len: 13; CDR3aa: ASSKPGQWNSPLH
j_gene: TRBJ2-5; v_gene: TRBV7-3; len: 13; CDR3aa: ASSLVASGAETQY
j_gene: TRBJ2-7; v_gene: TRBV23-1; len: 13; CDR3aa: ASSQSSQGSWEQY
j_gene: TRBJ2-3; v_gene: TRBV7-9; len: 15; CDR3aa: SSSLALASGLSDTQY
j_gene: TRBJ1-2; v_gene: TRBV4-2; len: 14; CDR3aa: ASSQGGTGDLWGYT
j_gene: TRBJ1-2; v_gene: TRBV6-6; len: 11; CDR3aa: ASSYSNQIGYT
j_gene: TRBJ2-5; v_gene: TRBV2; len: 14; CDR3aa: ASSSMWTSGEETQY
j_gene: -; v_gene: TRBV6-1; len: 12; CDR3aa: ASRTRQASYEQY
j_gene: TRBJ2-7; v_gene: TRBV7-9; len: 13; CDR3aa: SSSLVTSGTYEQY
j_gene: TRBJ2-5; v_gene: TRBV6-6; len: 14; CDR3aa: ASSPGETTAGQTQY
j_gene: TRBJ2-1; v_gene: TRBV7-9; len: 14; CDR3aa: ASSRQHQSSYNEQF
j_gene: TRBJ1-4; v_gene: TRBV15; len: 12; CDR3aa: ATSRADRGGKLF
j_gene: TRBJ2-1; v_gene: TRBV6-5; len: 12; CDR3aa: ASSQLEPHNEQF
j_gene: TRBJ2-2; v_gene: TRBV29-1; len: 12; CDR3aa: SVELAGNTGELF
j_gene: TRBJ1-3; v_gene: TRBV5-1; len: 12; CDR3aa: ASRRDREGNTIY
j_gene: TRBJ1-1; v_gene: TRBV5-4; len: 12; CDR3aa: ASSGSAANTEAF
j_gene: TRBJ1-4; v_gene: TRBV7-9; len: 12; CDR3aa: ASSSELRGEKLF
j_gene: TRBJ2-6; v_gene: TRBV9; len: 15; CDR3aa: ASSAAEGLSRTNVLT
j_gene: TRBJ2-3; v_gene: TRBV10-3; len: 12; CDR3aa: AISESLSGDTQY
j_gene: TRBJ2-1; v_gene: TRBV6-6; len: 12; CDR3aa: ASSPPGGRNEQF
j_gene: TRBJ1-3; v_gene: TRBV5-1; len: 14; CDR3aa: ASSLDLLDAGNTIY
j_gene: TRBJ1-5; v_gene: TRBV19; len: 13; CDR3aa: ASTISSGSTQPQH
j_gene: TRBJ2-7; v_gene: TRBV7-6; len: 15; CDR3aa: ASSPRPGGGIAYEQY
j_gene: TRBJ1-5; v_gene: TRBV6-6; len: 12; CDR3aa: ASSYTDRNQPQH
j_gene: TRBJ2-3; v_gene: TRBV2; len: 12; CDR3aa: ASSDGGLADTQY
j_gene: TRBJ2-7; v_gene: TRBV7-2; len: 14; CDR3aa: ASTEREGSGNYEQY
j_gene: TRBJ1-6; v_gene: TRBV7-2; len: 13; CDR3aa: ASSLTTTTTSPLH
j_gene: TRBJ1-2; v_gene: TRBV5-8; len: 12; CDR3aa: ASSLGQPNYGYT
j_gene: TRBJ1-5; v_gene: TRBV30; len: 11; CDR3aa: AWSVEGRQPQH
j_gene: TRBJ1-3; v_gene: TRBV5-6; len: 13; CDR3aa: ASSKKGAQGNTIY
j_gene: TRBJ2-7; v_gene: TRBV7-8; len: 11; CDR3aa: ASSSGTGDEQY
j_gene: TRBJ2-7; v_gene: TRBV7-9; len: 14; CDR3aa: ASSLTPGQGIAEQY
j_gene: TRBJ1-1; v_gene: TRBV29-1; len: 11; CDR3aa: SVEVRVKNEAF
j_gene: TRBJ2-7; v_gene: TRBV5-1; len: 14; CDR3aa: ASSPGLAGPSYEQY
j_gene: TRBJ2-7; v_gene: TRBV10-1; len: 10; CDR3aa: ASSSGSYEQY
j_gene: TRBJ1-1; v_gene: TRBV29-1; len: 14; CDR3aa: SVDAAALTGDPEAF
j_gene: TRBJ2-7; v_gene: TRBV6-1; len: 14; CDR3aa: ASSGAAGGGGYEQY
j_gene: TRBJ1-1; v_gene: TRBV10-3; len: 12; CDR3aa: AISVAPEGTEAF
j_gene: TRBJ1-3; v_gene: TRBV29-1; len: 16; CDR3aa: SVETRKNRDLSGNTIY
j_gene: TRBJ1-5; v_gene: TRBV6-1; len: 13; CDR3aa: ASRPRDRDRQPQH
j_gene: TRBJ2-1; v_gene: TRBV7-9; len: 15; CDR3aa: ASSLGLRSGEVDEQF
j_gene: TRBJ1-2; v_gene: TRBV18; len: 12; CDR3aa: ASSPISPLYGYT
j_gene: TRBJ2-7; v_gene: TRBV5-6; len: 9; CDR3aa: ASSLANEQY
j_gene: TRBJ2-3; v_gene: TRBV10-3; len: 14; CDR3aa: AISDRLAQAPDTQY
j_gene: TRBJ2-7; v_gene: TRBV29-1; len: 9; CDR3aa: SATGLNEQY
j_gene: TRBJ2-7; v_gene: TRBV7-3; len: 14; CDR3aa: ASSQDGGTGGVEQY
j_gene: TRBJ2-7; v_gene: TRBV7-6; len: 10; CDR3aa: ASSSGTYEQY
j_gene: TRBJ2-1; v_gene: TRBV7-6; len: 13; CDR3aa: ASSPPGGSGNEQF
j_gene: TRBJ1-5; v_gene: TRBV2; len: 14; CDR3aa: ASTVGSSYSNQPQH
j_gene: TRBJ1-1; v_gene: TRBV7-8; len: 12; CDR3aa: ASSLPDGGTEAF
j_gene: TRBJ2-1; v_gene: TRBV2; len: 9; CDR3aa: ASSPGIEQF
j_gene: TRBJ2-1; v_gene: TRBV5-3; len: 15; CDR3aa: ARSLPGQGANYNEQF